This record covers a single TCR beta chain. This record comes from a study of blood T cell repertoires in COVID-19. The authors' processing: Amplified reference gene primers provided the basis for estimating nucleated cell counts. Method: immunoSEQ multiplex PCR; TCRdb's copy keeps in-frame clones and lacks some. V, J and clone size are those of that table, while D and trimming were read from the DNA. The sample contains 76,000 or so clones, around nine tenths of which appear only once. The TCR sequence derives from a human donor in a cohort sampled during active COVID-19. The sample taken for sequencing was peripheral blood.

The CDR3 nucleotides are TGTGCCAGCAGCCCCGGACAGGGAAACAATGAGCAGTTCTTC. As protein: CASSPGQGNNEQFF. The chain combines TRBV11-2 with TRBJ2-1; 8 bases align to TRBD1. The germline V gene encodes CDR1 SGHAT and CDR2 FQNNGV. The CDR3 totals 14 residues. The trim removed 5 bases at V and 5 bases at J, leaving 5 bases unmatched.